The 17 T cell receptor beta chains in this list originate from one sample, sequenced in a study of long-term antiretroviral therapy in people with HIV. The immunoSEQ assay was v3.0, run at survey level. Measured with immunoSEQ multiplex PCR; TCRdb has only the in-frame clones, and not every one. The sample lists about 28,000 clones, about 95% occurring once. Sample: unsorted PBMCs, taken 5.3 years after starting antiretroviral therapy. The receptors here all came from a man aged 45-65 years with HIV.

The chain employs TRBV16 and TRBJ2-2; possible D gene TRBD2, 6 bases. CDR1 KGHSY and CDR2 FQNENV come from the germline V gene. The V gene lost 0 bases and the J gene lost 4 bases, with 6 bases spanning the gap. The CDR3 sequence is 14 residues long. The CDR3 is CASSQSGGTGELFF. CDR3 bases: TGTGCCAGCAGCCAATCCGGGGGCACCGGGGAGCTGTTTTTT.

This clone showed up just once. The chain has TRBV7-9 and TRBJ2-2; the D is unclear. The CDR3 loop spans 12 amino acids. V was cut by 8 bases and J by 4 bases, with 8 bases left in between. Germline V gives CDR1 SEHNR, CDR2 FQNEAQ (reference sequence). Here the CDR3 reads CASGVGTGELFF. CDR3 bases: TGTGCCAGCGGGGTAGGCACCGGGGAGCTGTTTTTT.

The chain employs TRBV18 and TRBJ2-7, with 9 bases that match TRBD1. The length of the CDR3 is 14 residues. Germline trimming cut 4 bases from V and 3 bases from J; bases unmatched to any gene: 4. Germline values: CDR1 KGHSH, CDR2 LQKENI. CDR3 in amino acids: CASSLGQGLYEQYF. In DNA form, the CDR3 reads TGTGCCAGCTCACTGGGACAGGGACTCTACGAGCAGTACTTC. The full variable domain, with the rest looked up from reference TRBV18 and TRBJ2-7, is NAGVMQNPRHLVRRRGQEARLRCSPMKGHSHVYWYRQLPEEGLKFMVYLQKENIIDESGMPKERFSAEFPKEGPSILRIQQVVRGDSAAYFCASSLGQGLYEQYFGPGTRLTVT.

On this clone: The sample contains more than one DNA sequence encoding this CDR3. The CDR3 region is CASSTGLNTEAFF. The CDR3 nucleotides read TGTGCCAGTAGCACAGGGCTGAACACTGAAGCTTTCTTT. This chain links TRBV19 with TRBJ1-1, with D perhaps TRBD1 (6 bases). Germline CDR1 is LNHDA and CDR2 is SQIVND (reference sequence). The germline V and J ends were trimmed by 6 bases and 0 bases, with 8 bases remaining between them. This CDR3 comprises 13 residues.

The chain uses TRBV5-5 and TRBJ1-5, with 8 bases that match TRBD1. This CDR3 region has 17 residues. Germline trimming cut 0 bases from V and 5 bases from J; bases unmatched to any gene: 10. Looked up from germline, CDR1 is SGHKS and CDR2 is YYEKEE (reference sequence). The CDR3 DNA sequence: TGTGCCAGCAGCTTGGGCCCAGGACAGGGAGAGTATCAGCCCCAGCATTTT. It specifies CASSLGPGQGEYQPQHF.

This clone was seen once. The chain uses TRBV5-8 and TRBJ2-6; TRBD2 matches at 8 bases. The V segment lost 7 bases and the J segment 1 base; nucleotides outside the gene matches: 7. Per the germline V gene, CDR1 is SGHTS and CDR2 is YDEGEE. This CDR3 is 16 amino acids long. The CDR3: CASSLVAGSGANVLTF. For the CDR3, the DNA is TGTGCCAGCTCCCTGGTAGCGGGGTCTGGGGCCAACGTCCTGACTTTC. The entire variable domain, with the rest obtained from reference TRBV5-8 and TRBJ2-6, is as follows: EAGVTQSPTHLIKTRGQQATLRCSPISGHTSVYWYQQALGLGLQFLLWYDEGEERNRGNFPPRFSGRQFPNYSSELNVNALELEDSALYLCASSLVAGSGANVLTFGAGSRLTVL.

The chain uses TRBV11-1 and TRBJ2-5; 8 nucleotides match TRBD2. CDR1 and CDR2 (germline): SGHAT, FQDESV (reference sequence). The CDR3 length is 16 residues. The J segment lost 0 bases and the V segment lost 1 base, leaving 4 bases of the junction unmatched. CDR3 protein: CASSLELAANQETQYF. Here the CDR3 DNA reads TGTGCCAGCAGCTTAGAACTAGCGGCGAACCAAGAGACCCAGTACTTC.

The chain carries TRBV7-9 and TRBJ2-2; D perhaps matches TRBD1 (5 bases). With 0 bases removed from V and 6 bases from J, the gap between germline ends came to 14 bases. Germline V gene data show CDR1 as SEHNR and CDR2 as FQNEAQ (reference sequence). CDR3 length: 16 residues. CDR3 sequence: CASSLALARGPGELFF. CDR3 nucleotides: TGTGCCAGCAGCTTAGCGCTGGCTAGGGGTCCCGGGGAGCTGTTTTTT.

CDR3 nucleotide sequence: TGTGCCAGCAGCCAGGCGAGAACAGGGAGTATCGGCTATGGCTACACCTTC. This translates into CASSQARTGSIGYGYTF. The chain combines TRBV14 with TRBJ1-2, with D possibly TRBD1 on 6 matching bases. The CDR3 spans 17 residues. The germline V gene encodes CDR1 SGHDN and CDR2 FVKESK. Trimming took off 3 bases at V and 4 bases at J, with 21 bases between the two ends. Looking up the rest from reference TRBV14 and TRBJ1-2 gives the full variable domain: EAGVTQFPSHSVIEKGQTVTLRCDPISGHDNLYWYRRVMGKEIKFLLHFVKESKQDESGMPNNRFLAERTGGTYSTLKVQPAELEDSGVYFCASSQARTGSIGYGYTFGSGTRLTVV.

This clone was picked up one time. This chain connects TRBV7-2 to TRBJ2-7; D uncertain. Looked up from germline, CDR1 is SGHTA and CDR2 is FQGNSA. With 0 bases removed from V and 2 bases from J, the gap between germline ends came to 2 bases. This CDR3 is 12 amino acids long. The CDR3 is CASSLATYEQYF. The CDR3 region has the DNA TGTGCCAGCAGCTTAGCTACCTACGAGCAGTACTTC.

The V and J genes are TRBV6-5 and TRBJ1-5, with 7 bases aligning to TRBD1. The germline V gene has CDR1 MNHEY and CDR2 SVGAGI. Trimming cost V 5 bases and J 0 bases; bases outside gene matches: 4. This CDR3 is built from 15 residues. The CDR3: CASSKQGYSNQPQHF. The CDR3 DNA reads TGTGCCAGCAGTAAACAGGGGTATAGCAATCAGCCCCAGCATTTT.

The chain uses TRBV4-1 and TRBJ1-3; the D is unclear. V was pared by 4 bases and J by 0 bases, with 10 bases between. Per the germline V gene, CDR1 is MGHRA and CDR2 is YSYEKL. This CDR3 has 15 amino acids. CDR3 in amino acids: CASSPLPVSGNTIYF. The CDR3 nucleotides read TGCGCCAGCAGCCCCCTGCCAGTCTCTGGAAACACCATATATTTT.

This clone came up once. The chain combines TRBV6-1 with TRBJ2-1; tentatively, D is TRBD2 (6 bases). The germline gives CDR1 MNHNS, CDR2 SASEGT. Trimming removed 6 bases from V and 0 bases from J, with 21 bases in between. The CDR3 extends over 18 amino acids. The CDR3 nucleotides are TGTGCCAGCAGGGAATACGGGGCGGGGTTGAGCTCCTACAATGAGCAGTTCTTC. Translation: CASREYGAGLSSYNEQFF.

The V and J genes are TRBV5-1 and TRBJ2-3; 8 bases match TRBD2. J was trimmed by 4 bases and V by 2 bases; bases with no gene match: 9. The length of the CDR3 is 16 residues. Germline lookup yields CDR1 SGHRS and CDR2 YFSETQ. The CDR3: CASSFSGGGPADTQYF. The CDR3 DNA is TGCGCCAGCAGCTTTTCGGGCGGGGGGCCCGCAGATACGCAGTATTTT.

This sequence joins TRBV15 and TRBJ1-5; possible D gene TRBD1, 5 bases. Trimming shortened V by 5 bases and J by 0 bases, and 11 bases separated the two germline ends. The length of the CDR3 is 15 residues. Germline V gene data show CDR1 as LNHNV and CDR2 as YYDKDF (reference sequence). CDR3: CATSRGVNSNQPQHF. The CDR3 DNA reads TGTGCCACCAGCCGGGGGGTTAATAGCAATCAGCCCCAGCATTTT. Full variable domain (rest looked up from reference TRBV15 and TRBJ1-5): DAMVIQNPRYQVTQFGKPVTLSCSQTLNHNVMYWYQQKSSQAPKLLFHYYDKDFNNEADTPDNFQSRRPNTSFCFLDIRSPGLGDTAMYLCATSRGVNSNQPQHFGDGTRLSIL.

The chain employs TRBV29-1 and TRBJ1-2; D may be TRBD1 (6 bases). Germline V gene data show CDR1 as SQVTM and CDR2 as ANQGSEA. Trimming shortened V by 6 bases and J by 8 bases, and 13 bases separated the two germline ends. The CDR3 loop spans 11 amino acids. The CDR3 spells CSVVTGMGYTF. CDR3 coding DNA: TGCAGCGTCGTCACAGGGATGGGCTACACCTTC.

This clone was detected a few times. The rearrangement uses TRBV7-2 and TRBJ2-7; D might be TRBD2 (6 bases). This CDR3 contains 14 residues. V dropped 4 bases and J dropped 3 bases, with 13 bases sitting between them. CDR1 is SGHTA, CDR2 FQGNSA, per germline. The DNA for the CDR3 is TGTGCCAGCAGCTGGGGGGTCAAGTTCTACGAGCAGTACTTC. Its protein product is CASSWGVKFYEQYF.